This T cell receptor (beta chain) is drawn from a study of blood T cells in healthy people across ages. Study results and limitations: Compared with aged donors, long-lived donors showed fewer expanded clones, suggesting selection.

Ten or more counts support this clonotype. What it binds is unknown. The CDR3 totals 15 residues. Trimming took 3 bases from V and 4 from J, leaving 16 bases between them. Germline V lookup: CDR1 SGHTS, CDR2 YDEGEE. Donor samples were obtained from healthy Caucasian individuals from Russia, aged about 6 to 95. PBMCs numbering at least 6.5 million were isolated per sample. A sample-barcoded 5' primer and a J-beta primer mix were used in a second PCR of roughly 6 to 12 cycles. From each sample, at least 2.5 million paired-end reads containing CDR3 were obtained. TCRdb reprocessed the 5' RACE reads with MiXCR, giving one entry per CDR3 protein. The data show hundreds of thousands of distinct CDR3 sequences, with approximately 30% seen just once and 15% to 18% held by the top ten.

The sequencing input was blood. The chain is built from TRBV5-8 and TRBJ2-5; weak D call: TRBD2 (6 bases). The TCR sequence derives from an elderly woman in good health. The chain's CDR3 is CASSSPSVGGETQYF. CDR3 nucleotides: TGTGCCAGCAGCTCGCCGTCGGTCGGGGGAGAGACCCAGTACTTC. The whole variable domain, remainder taken from reference TRBV5-8 and TRBJ2-5, is EAGVTQSPTHLIKTRGQQATLRCSPISGHTSVYWYQQALGLGLQFLLWYDEGEERNRGNFPPRFSGRQFPNYSSELNVNALELEDSALYLCASSSPSVGGETQYFGPGTRLLVL.